The entry below gives a single TCR beta chain sequence along with its context. No antigen is known for it. No quality values exist for individual bases; no much larger clone is one base distant. The CDR3 covers 14 residues, taking in both the cysteine and the phenylalanine. Only the CDR3 DNA stays, 42 bases, in frame from base 1. The germline V gene gives CDR1 as KGHSH and CDR2 as LQKENI. V loses 5 bases of germline sequence and J loses 2 bases, and the interval between the two ends is 13 bases. The immunoSEQ Assay, a bias-controlled multiplex PCR, was used to amplify TCRbeta CDR3 regions from genomic DNA. On the study's bioinformatics: Nucleated cell counts per sample were estimated from amplification of reference gene primers within the assay. To quantify the absolute abundance of each unique TCRbeta CDR3 rearrangement, sequence reads were collapsed and filtered. For each sample, productive Simpson clonality was calculated by taking the square root of Simpson's diversity index across productive rearrangements. TCRdb took over this immuneACCESS table, retaining in-frame rearrangements with V and J assigned. Such tables are incomplete; in checked studies, under half of the missing clones stem from an unresolved V gene, and the remainder is unexplained. V and J calls and clone size come straight from that table; D and trimming were deduced from the DNA. Within this sample are roughly 97,000 clones, with about four fifths of them counted one time only. Of the sample, 20% to 30% is held by the ten largest clones.

This specimen comes from a study of blood T cell repertoires in COVID-19 (dated by TCRdb to about 2020). Looking at the study overall: Samples covering the acute and convalescent phases of COVID-19 were provided by collaborators in the United States, Italy and Spain. The repertoires were released in a freely available public database intended as a resource for research on the immune response to SARS-CoV-2. Samples were obtained from the ongoing ImmuneRACE study (first 160 participants) and from 1,000 to 1,500 subjects provided by 6 global collaborators. The sample metadata nearly always contained a de-identified subject ID, COVID-19 status, age in years and sex. The dataset comprised deeply sampled blood TCRbeta repertoires from subjects exposed to, actively infected with, or recovered from COVID-19. The prospective study material was composed of cDNA or gDNA derived from T cells, B-cell-depleted T cells, or PBMCs. Where available, HLA class I and class II types were taken from metadata supplied by the sample provider and were not determined by assay-based typing. Study-wide conclusions, independent of this receptor: Clinical and demographic metadata were provided uncurated, with the amount varying by source and participant.

The collaborating institutions used their own protocols to collect whole blood in K2EDTA tubes. For TCRbeta analysis, collaborator samples were shipped as frozen whole blood, as isolated PBMCs, or as DNA extracted from either sample type. Sequenced sample: peripheral blood. This chain is built from TRBV18 and TRBJ2-7; the D region possibly corresponds to TRBD1 (6 bases align). The clonotype was recovered from a man aged 55-75 years with acute or convalescent COVID-19. Read as DNA, the sequence is TGTGCCAGCTCAACAGGGTTATCCACCTACGAGCAGTACTTC. It translates as CASSTGLSTYEQYF.